Sequencing of this T cell receptor (beta chain) was carried out in a study of T cell responses to AZD1222 COVID-19 vaccine. Study results and limitations: The study reported that nearly half of spike-specific TCRs target unmutated variant regions.

Germline values: CDR1 SGHNT, CDR2 YYREEE (reference sequence). The CDR3 loop spans 12 amino acids. Trimming shortened V by 2 bases and J by 2 bases, and 4 bases separated the two germline ends. Using immunoSEQ multiplex PCR, the repertoire was profiled, and TCRdb retains in-frame clones only, with some absent. Among approximately 120,000 clones, about 88% were seen once, and the ten largest hold approximately 17%. With respect to this clone: What it binds is unknown.

Sequences were derived from peripheral blood, sampled on day 0 of AZD1222 vaccination. The chain uses TRBV5-4 and TRBJ1-1; D is undetermined. The sequence was collected from an adult in good health. DNA for the CDR3: TGTGCCAGCAGCTTACTAAACACTGAAGCTTTCTTT. This codes for CASSLLNTEAFF.